What follows is one T cell receptor (beta chain) and its context. CDR3 size: 16 residues. The ends lost 4 bases at V and 4 bases at J; junction bases unmatched: 9. In germline, CDR1 is LNHNV, CDR2 YYDKDF (reference sequence). This sample is drawn from a study of CD8+ T cells in alopecia areata. Sequencing templates came from extracted RNA that was reverse transcribed into cDNA. Assay used: immunoSEQ multiplex PCR; TCRdb lists only in-frame clones, some missing. The sample records 150,000 to 250,000 clones, 50% to 60% being singletons. This sample's treatment: oral pan-JAK inhibitor, 5-10 mg twice daily.

The chain links TRBV15 to TRBJ2-2; 7 nucleotides agree with TRBD1. The clonotype originates from a human donor with alopecia areata. Specimen: CD4+ T cells sorted from blood, collected at week 4, from a patient treated with tofacitinib. The CDR3 DNA is TGTGCCACCAGCAAAAGGACAGGATCGAGCACCGGGGAGCTGTTTTTT. It specifies CATSKRTGSSTGELFF. The full variable domain, in which reference TRBV15 and TRBJ2-2 provide the parts outside the CDR3, is DAMVIQNPRYQVTQFGKPVTLSCSQTLNHNVMYWYQQKSSQAPKLLFHYYDKDFNNEADTPDNFQSRRPNTSFCFLDIRSPGLGDTAMYLCATSKRTGSSTGELFFGEGSRLTVL.